The 26 T cell receptor beta chains listed next were all sequenced from one sample in a study of T-cell memory formation after mild COVID-19. TCRdb processed the 5' RACE reads anew with MiXCR; each CDR3 protein has one entry. Of 250,000 to 350,000 distinct CDR3 sequences in the sample, around 15% were seen once. The sequencing input was PBMCs or a T cell subset sorted from them (not recorded which). These TCRs come from a man between 18 and 35 years old who had mild COVID-19 (a few samples of this study predate the infection). Cell type and time point are not known.

J is TRBJ2-7 and V is TRBV28, with D maybe TRBD2 (5 bases). The V gene lost 4 bases and the J gene lost 3 bases, with 10 bases spanning the gap. The CDR3 length is 13 residues. Looked up from germline, CDR1 is MDHEN and CDR2 is SYDVKM. Written as DNA, the CDR3 is TGTGCCAGCAGTTGGAGCGGAAGCTACGAGCAGTACTTC. Amino acids: CASSWSGSYEQYF.

There are a few counts of this clonotype. CDR3 region: CSAYRGGSNQPQHF. In DNA, the CDR3 is TGCAGTGCTTACCGGGGGGGGAGCAATCAGCCCCAGCATTTT. This chain links TRBV20-1 with TRBJ1-5; weak D call: TRBD1 (5 bases). Germline V gives CDR1 DFQATT, CDR2 SNEGSKA (reference sequence). The CDR3 runs to 14 residues. The V end lost 5 bases, the J end lost 1 base, and 12 bases lay between the germline ends.

This clonotype has just a few counts. The genes are TRBV5-1 and TRBJ2-2, with D tentatively TRBD1 or TRBD2 (5 bases each). The germline gives CDR1 SGHRS, CDR2 YFSETQ. Trimming removed 4 bases at V and 6 bases at J, with 13 bases between. CDR3 length: 14 residues. CDR3 amino acids: CASSPGTYAGELFF. CDR3 DNA sequence: TGCGCCAGCAGCCCGGGGACCTACGCCGGGGAGCTGTTTTTT.

The chain joins TRBV6-5 to TRBJ2-6; 9 bases line up with TRBD1. Trimming removed 2 bases from V and 3 bases from J; junction bases left unmatched: 8. Germline V CDR1 and CDR2: MNHEY, SVGAGI. This CDR3 has 18 residues. The CDR3 sequence: CASSYTGTGWSGANVLTF. CDR3 sequence (DNA): TGTGCCAGCAGTTACACGGGGACAGGGTGGAGTGGGGCCAACGTCCTGACTTTC.

In regard to this clonotype: Just one base apart from a much larger clone, this may be a read error. This chain connects TRBV11-2 to TRBJ2-2; D is perhaps TRBD1 or TRBD2 (6 bases each). The CDR3 sequence is 15 residues long. Germline V lookup: CDR1 SGHAT, CDR2 FQNNGV. The CDR3 DNA is TGTGACAGCAGCTTGTGGGGGGCTAACACCGGGGAGCTGTTTTTT. Residues: CDSSLWGANTGELFF.

This clonotype was counted ten times or more. The gene calls are TRBV7-2 and TRBJ1-2; 8 bases map to TRBD1. CDR1 and CDR2 from the germline V gene are SGHTA and FQGNSA. The CDR3 runs to 13 residues. V gave up 5 bases and J gave up 8 bases; unmatched junction bases: 7. CDR3 in DNA: TGTGCCAGCAGCCCTGGACAGGGCAGGGGCTACACCTTC. Protein product: CASSPGQGRGYTF.

This clonotype was observed at least ten times. The CDR3 sequence is CAISAPDRTLRVEQYF. The CDR3 nucleotides read TGTGCCATCAGTGCCCCGGACAGGACTCTACGAGTAGAGCAGTACTTC. This sequence joins TRBV10-3 and TRBJ2-7, with 7 bases fitting TRBD1. The CDR3 extends over 16 amino acids. Germline CDR1 reads ENHRY; CDR2 reads SYGVKD. J was trimmed by 7 bases and V by 4 bases; bases with no gene match: 16.

The chain carries TRBV7-9 and TRBJ2-5, with D unclear. The CDR3 contains 13 residues. Germline V lookup: CDR1 SEHNR, CDR2 FQNEAQ (reference sequence). The V end was cut by 1 base, the J end by 5 bases, with 8 bases between. This chain's CDR3 is CASSLDAGETQYF. The DNA for the CDR3 is TGTGCCAGCAGCTTAGATGCCGGGGAGACCCAGTACTTC.

The rearrangement links TRBV11-2 to TRBJ1-1, with D uncertain. The germline V gene encodes CDR1 SGHAT and CDR2 FQNNGV. This CDR3 contains 15 residues. The V end lost 5 bases, the J end lost 0 bases, and 13 bases lay between the germline ends. The CDR3: CASSPRAGLNTEAFF. The CDR3 nucleotides read TGTGCCAGCAGCCCAAGGGCGGGGTTGAACACTGAAGCTTTCTTT.

The rearrangement links TRBV29-1 to TRBJ2-4; D possibly matches TRBD1 or TRBD2 (5 bases each). The CDR3 sequence is 17 residues long. The V gene's germline CDR1 is SQVTM and CDR2 ANQGSEA. The germline V and J ends were trimmed by 1 base and 9 bases, with 25 bases remaining between them. Written as DNA, the CDR3 is TGCAGCGTTGAAGGAATCGGGCCAGGCGGGCTAAGGGGCATTCAGTACTTC. Its protein is CSVEGIGPGGLRGIQYF.

The genes are TRBV4-3 and TRBJ2-2; D is uncertain. This CDR3 is 13 amino acids long. Germline CDR1 is LGHNA and CDR2 is YSLEER. Deletions cut 6 bases from V and 5 bases from J, with 10 bases between. CDR3: CASRSIITGELFF. In DNA, the CDR3 is TGCGCCAGCAGGTCCATTATAACCGGGGAGCTGTTTTTT.

This clonotype was observed a few times. V usage is TRBV7-2 and J usage is TRBJ2-1; 9 bases align to TRBD2. Unmatched junction bases numbered 8, after V lost 5 bases and J lost 6 bases. The CDR3 loop spans 15 amino acids. Germline CDR1 SGHTA, CDR2 FQGNSA. This chain's CDR3 is CASSLMRGGLNEQFF. The CDR3 region has the DNA TGTGCCAGCAGCCTCATGCGGGGGGGCCTCAATGAGCAGTTCTTC. The variable domain in full, completed from reference TRBV7-2 and TRBJ2-1, reads GAGVSQSPSNKVTEKGKDVELRCDPISGHTALYWYRQSLGQGLEFLIYFQGNSAPDKSGLPSDRFSAERTGGSVSTLTIQRTQQEDSAVYLCASSLMRGGLNEQFFGPGTRLTVL.

The sample holds a few counts of this clonotype. The chain carries TRBV7-6 and TRBJ1-1, with a tentative D call TRBD1 (6 bases). The V end lost 2 bases, the J end lost 0 bases, and 13 bases lay between the germline ends. CDR3 size: 16 residues. Germline assignment: CDR1 SGHVS and CDR2 FNYEAQ. The CDR3 DNA reads as TGTGCCAGCAGCTTAAGTCAGGGGAAAATGAACACTGAAGCTTTCTTT. Translation gives CASSLSQGKMNTEAFF.

This clonotype was seen a few times. The chain has TRBV6-5 and TRBJ1-2; D ambiguous. Germline lookup yields CDR1 MNHEY and CDR2 SVGAGI. V shed 2 bases and J shed 6 bases, with 16 bases lying between them. CDR3 size: 15 residues. CDR3 in amino acids: CASSYAGDAYDGYTF. The CDR3 region has the DNA TGTGCCAGCAGTTACGCAGGCGACGCATACGATGGCTACACCTTC.

This clonotype was seen many times. The chain couples TRBV6-2 or TRBV6-3 to TRBJ2-7; a possible D gene is TRBD2 (5 bases). This CDR3 has 12 residues. The ends were cut back, 2 bases at V and 4 bases at J, with 6 bases in the middle. CDR1 is MNHEY, CDR2 SVGEGT, per germline. For the CDR3, the DNA is TGTGCCAGCAGTTACACGGGGTACGAGCAGTACTTC. It is translated as CASSYTGYEQYF.

The sample holds a few counts of this clonotype. The chain recombines TRBV6-2 or TRBV6-3 with TRBJ2-5, with D perhaps matching TRBD2 (5 bases). Germline CDR1 MNHEY, CDR2 SVGEGT. The CDR3 contains 13 residues. Trimming pared 6 bases from V and 7 bases from J, leaving 15 bases between. Written as DNA, the CDR3 is TGTGCCAGCAGCTACGGACGAGGAGGGACCCAGTACTTC. Amino acid sequence: CASSYGRGGTQYF.

The sample holds a few counts of this clonotype. CDR3 nucleotide sequence: TGTGCCAGCAGCTCAGGCCCGGCGTCCTACAATGAGCAGTTCTTC. Protein product: CASSSGPASYNEQFF. V and J are TRBV7-2 and TRBJ2-1; D uncertain. The germline CDR1 and CDR2 sequences are SGHTA and FQGNSA. Trimming left V 4 bases short and J 1 base short, with 11 bases between. The CDR3 consists of 15 residues. The entire variable domain, with the rest obtained from reference TRBV7-2 and TRBJ2-1, is as follows: GAGVSQSPSNKVTEKGKDVELRCDPISGHTALYWYRQSLGQGLEFLIYFQGNSAPDKSGLPSDRFSAERTGGSVSTLTIQRTQQEDSAVYLCASSSGPASYNEQFFGPGTRLTVL.

This chain uses TRBV7-2 with TRBJ2-2, with D possibly TRBD2 on 6 matching bases. Germline V CDR1 and CDR2: SGHTA, FQGNSA. Trimming left V 3 bases short and J 7 bases short, with 21 bases between. The CDR3 extends over 17 amino acids. Here the CDR3 DNA reads TGTGCCAGCAGCTTCACGACTAGTGGCGTTAAGTTCGGGGAGCTGTTTTTT. Residues: CASSFTTSGVKFGELFF.

This clonotype turned up a few times. The chain's CDR3 is CATSDLGGRGRGDTQYF. The CDR3 nucleotides are TGTGCCACCAGTGATCTTGGGGGCAGGGGGCGCGGAGATACGCAGTATTTT. The chain carries TRBV24-1 and TRBJ2-3; TRBD1 matches 8 bases. The CDR3 sequence is 17 residues long. V shed 3 bases and J 5 bases; nucleotides not matched to a gene: 12. The germline V gene encodes CDR1 KGHDR and CDR2 SFDVKD.

This CDR3 is CASSLDRNFESYEQYV. CDR3 DNA sequence: TGTGCCAGCAGCTTAGACAGGAACTTCGAATCCTACGAGCAGTACGTC. V gene TRBV7-9 combines with J gene TRBJ2-7, with D perhaps TRBD1 (5 bases). Trimming removed 1 base from V and 1 base from J, with 14 bases in between. CDR1 and CDR2 from the germline V gene are SEHNR and FQNEAQ (reference sequence). CDR3 size: 16 residues.

This clonotype has only a few counts. The chain's CDR3 is CATSRGSGGLTDTQYF. The CDR3 nucleotides are TGTGCCACCAGCAGGGGTAGCGGGGGACTTACAGATACGCAGTATTTT. The J gene is TRBJ2-3, the V gene TRBV15; 9 bases align to TRBD2. The CDR3 consists of 16 residues. After removal of 3 bases from V and 3 bases from J, the junction contained 7 bases not matched to a gene. The V gene's germline CDR1 is LNHNV and CDR2 YYDKDF (reference sequence).

There are a few counts of this clonotype. The chain combines TRBV4-2 with TRBJ2-3; 8 bases fit TRBD2. V lost 3 bases to trimming and J lost 3 bases; unmatched junction nucleotides: 8. In germline, CDR1 is LGHNA, CDR2 YNFKEQ. This CDR3 is built from 16 residues. CDR3 sequence reads: CASSHGSGGYTDTQYF. The CDR3 DNA reads as TGTGCCAGCAGCCATGGGTCGGGGGGGTATACAGATACGCAGTATTTT.

A few counts support this clonotype. V and J are TRBV6-5 and TRBJ2-2; D is possibly TRBD1 (5 bases). Trimming shortened V by 10 bases and J by 0 bases, and 12 bases separated the two germline ends. The germline CDR1 and CDR2 sequences are MNHEY and SVGAGI. The CDR3 extends over 14 amino acids. The CDR3 loop reads CANEDRANTGELFF. In DNA, the CDR3 is TGTGCCAACGAAGACAGAGCGAACACCGGGGAGCTGTTTTTT.

This clonotype was observed many times. J is TRBJ1-1 and V is TRBV7-9, with D perhaps TRBD1 (5 bases). CDR3 length: 14 residues. Germline V gene lookup returns CDR1 SEHNR and CDR2 FQNEAQ (reference sequence). V was trimmed by 8 bases and J by 2 bases, leaving 15 bases between them. The chain's CDR3 is CASGWGFVNTEAFF. The CDR3 region has the DNA TGTGCCAGCGGTTGGGGGTTCGTCAACACTGAAGCTTTCTTT.

The rearrangement joins TRBV4-2 to TRBJ2-1, with D uncertain. Germline lookup yields CDR1 LGHNA and CDR2 YNFKEQ. The CDR3 loop spans 15 amino acids. Trimming removed 1 base from V and 5 bases from J, with 12 bases in between. CDR3 residues: CASSQVSSRDNEQFF. The CDR3, as DNA: TGTGCCAGCAGCCAAGTGTCGTCCCGAGACAATGAGCAGTTCTTC.

The chain is built from TRBV5-6 and TRBJ2-7, with D unclear. Per the germline V gene, CDR1 is SGHDT and CDR2 is YYEEEE. V dropped 4 bases and J dropped 2 bases, with 7 bases sitting between them. CDR3 size: 12 residues. The DNA of the CDR3 is TGTGCCAGCAGCATGGGCCCCTACGAGCAGTACTTC. As protein: CASSMGPYEQYF. Looking up the rest from reference TRBV5-6 and TRBJ2-7 gives the full variable domain: DAGVTQSPTHLIKTRGQQVTLRCSPKSGHDTVSWYQQALGQGPQFIFQYYEEEERQRGNFPDRFSGHQFPNYSSELNVNALLLGDSALYLCASSMGPYEQYFGPGTRLTVT.